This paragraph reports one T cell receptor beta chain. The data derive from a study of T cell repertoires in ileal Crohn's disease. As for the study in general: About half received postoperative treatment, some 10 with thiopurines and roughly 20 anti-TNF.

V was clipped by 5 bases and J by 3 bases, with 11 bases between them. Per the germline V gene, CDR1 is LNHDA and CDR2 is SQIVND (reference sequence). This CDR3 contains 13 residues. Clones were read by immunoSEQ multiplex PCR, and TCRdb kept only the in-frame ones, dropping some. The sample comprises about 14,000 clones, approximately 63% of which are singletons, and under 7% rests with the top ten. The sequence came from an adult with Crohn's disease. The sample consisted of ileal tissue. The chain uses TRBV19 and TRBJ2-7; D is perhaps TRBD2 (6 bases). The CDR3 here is CASSSGLNYEQYF. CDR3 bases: TGTGCCAGTAGTTCCGGACTAAACTACGAGCAGTACTTC.